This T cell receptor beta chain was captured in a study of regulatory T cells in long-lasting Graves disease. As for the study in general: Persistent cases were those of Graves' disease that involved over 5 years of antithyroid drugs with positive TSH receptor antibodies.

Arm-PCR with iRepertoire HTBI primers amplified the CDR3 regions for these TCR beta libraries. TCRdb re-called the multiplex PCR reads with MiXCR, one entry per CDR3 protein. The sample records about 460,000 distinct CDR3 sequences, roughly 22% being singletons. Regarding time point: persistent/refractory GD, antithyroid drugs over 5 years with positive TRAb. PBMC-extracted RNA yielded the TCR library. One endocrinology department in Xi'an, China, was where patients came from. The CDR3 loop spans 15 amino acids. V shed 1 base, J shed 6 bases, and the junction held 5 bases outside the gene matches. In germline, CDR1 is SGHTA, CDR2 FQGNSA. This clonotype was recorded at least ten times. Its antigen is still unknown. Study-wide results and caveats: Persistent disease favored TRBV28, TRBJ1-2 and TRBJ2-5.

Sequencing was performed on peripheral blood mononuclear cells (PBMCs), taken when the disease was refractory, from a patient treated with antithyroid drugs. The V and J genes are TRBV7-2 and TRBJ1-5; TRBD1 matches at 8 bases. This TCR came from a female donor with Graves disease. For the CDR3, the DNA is TGTGCCAGCAGCTTAGGGTCAGGGGGCAGTCAGCCCCAGCATTTT. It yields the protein CASSLGSGGSQPQHF.